This T cell receptor beta chain originates from a study of blood T cell repertoires in COVID-19. Study-wide background: T cells, B-cell-depleted T cells, or PBMCs provided the cDNA or gDNA that served as material.

The data were produced by immunoSEQ multiplex PCR, yet TCRdb's version contains in-frame clones alone and is incomplete. The repertoire holds 150,000 or so clones, around 90% seen once, with 0.55% to 0.6% in the top ten. The sequence came from a man between 60 and 75 years old with COVID-19, enrolled during active disease. Sample: peripheral blood.

In DNA form, the CDR3 reads TGTGCCAGCAGTTACACAATTGCGGAAGACTACGAGCAGTACTTC. Translating gives CASSYTIAEDYEQYF. V is TRBV6-2 or TRBV6-3 and J is TRBJ2-7; D is uncertain. The CDR3 covers 15 residues. CDR1 is MNHEY and CDR2 is SVGEGT in the germline V gene. The V gene lost 2 bases and the J gene lost 3 bases, with 14 bases spanning the gap.